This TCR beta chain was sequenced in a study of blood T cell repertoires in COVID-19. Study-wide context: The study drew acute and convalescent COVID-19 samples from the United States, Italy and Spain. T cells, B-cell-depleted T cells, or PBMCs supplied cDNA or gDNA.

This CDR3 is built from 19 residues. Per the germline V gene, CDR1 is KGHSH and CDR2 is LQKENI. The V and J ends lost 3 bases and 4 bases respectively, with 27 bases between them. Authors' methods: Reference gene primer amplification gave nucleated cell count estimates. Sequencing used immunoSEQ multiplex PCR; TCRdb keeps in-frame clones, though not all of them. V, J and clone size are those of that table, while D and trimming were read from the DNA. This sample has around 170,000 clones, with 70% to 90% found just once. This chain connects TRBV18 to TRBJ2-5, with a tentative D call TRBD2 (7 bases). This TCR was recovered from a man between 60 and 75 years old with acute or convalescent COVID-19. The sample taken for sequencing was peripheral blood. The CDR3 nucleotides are TGTGCCAGCTCACCTAGGGGGGCCCGCGCGGGGGCCGAGAGAGAGACCCAGTACTTC. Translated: CASSPRGARAGAERETQYF. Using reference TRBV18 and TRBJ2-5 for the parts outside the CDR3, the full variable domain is NAGVMQNPRHLVRRRGQEARLRCSPMKGHSHVYWYRQLPEEGLKFMVYLQKENIIDESGMPKERFSAEFPKEGPSILRIQQVVRGDSAAYFCASSPRGARAGAERETQYFGPGTRLLVL.